These T cell receptor beta chains were read from a single sample in a study of blood T cell repertoires in COVID-19. Generated by immunoSEQ multiplex PCR, the TCRdb table keeps only in-frame clones and is missing some. The sample gives around 30,000 clones, 75% to 90% of which show up once; approximately 7% is in the top ten. The sequenced sample was peripheral blood. The source of these receptors is a human donor in a cohort sampled during active COVID-19. The CDR3 runs from the conserved cysteine through the conserved F or W. The D gene is left open where the match is weak. The size of a clone is reported for some rows only, either as once, few or many, or as a class for expanded clones.

size | D | J | V | CDR3 | DNA
. | . | TRBJ2-4 | TRBV2 | CASRPQAGNIQYF | TGTGCCAGCAGGCCCCAGGCGGGAAACATTCAGTACTTC
. | . | TRBJ1-5 | TRBV2 | CASSEGQGQPQHF | TGTGCCAGCAGTGAGGGACAAGGACAGCCCCAGCATTTT
. | . | TRBJ2-7 | TRBV6-6 | CASSSHRDGDEQYF | TGTGCCAGCAGTTCCCACAGGGACGGAGACGAGCAGTACTTC
once | TRBD1 | TRBJ1-5 | TRBV5-6 | CASSLLGQGARQPQHF | TGTGCCAGCAGCTTGTTAGGACAGGGGGCTCGCCAGCCCCAGCATTTT
. | TRBD1 | TRBJ1-6 | TRBV28 | CASSPGQTSYNSPLHF | TGTGCCAGCAGTCCGGGACAGACTTCCTATAATTCACCCCTCCACTTT
. | TRBD2 | TRBJ2-7 | TRBV28 | CASSFAASGRRYEQYF | TGTGCCAGCAGTTTCGCGGCTAGCGGGAGGAGGTACGAGCAGTACTTC
. | . | TRBJ1-5 | TRBV19 | CASEGTPFWGNQPQHF | TGTGCCAGCGAGGGGACTCCTTTTTGGGGCAATCAGCCCCAGCATTTT
. | . | TRBJ2-5 | TRBV2 | CASRVYDGGGETQYF | TGTGCCAGCAGGGTCTATGACGGAGGTGGAGAGACCCAGTACTTC
. | TRBD1 | TRBJ1-2 | TRBV5-1 | CASQQGVFDGYTF | TGCGCCAGCCAACAGGGGGTTTTCGATGGCTACACCTTC
. | TRBD1 | TRBJ1-5 | TRBV19 | CASSIPLDRDQPQHF | TGTGCCAGTAGTATACCCCTCGACAGGGATCAGCCCCAGCATTTT
once | . | TRBJ2-1 | TRBV5-1 | CASSLDRVGGRNEQFF | TGCGCCAGCAGCTTAGATAGGGTGGGAGGAAGGAATGAGCAGTTCTTC
. | . | TRBJ1-1 | TRBV6-5 | CASSYKTVTEAFF | TGTGCCAGCAGTTACAAAACGGTCACTGAAGCTTTCTTT
once | . | TRBJ1-1 | TRBV5-1 | CASSLAGNTEAFF | TGCGCCAGCAGCTTGGCAGGGAACACTGAAGCTTTCTTT
. | TRBD1 | TRBJ2-7 | TRBV5-1 | CASSLGQGKTAEQYF | TGCGCCAGCAGCCTCGGACAGGGAAAGACAGCCGAGCAGTACTTC
. | . | TRBJ2-2 | TRBV5-1 | CASSLGRDFRELFF | TGCGCCAGCAGCTTGGGCCGGGACTTCCGCGAGCTGTTTTTT
. | TRBD1 | TRBJ2-5 | TRBV11-2 | CAGGQGGNHETQYF | TGTGCCGGGGGACAGGGGGGCAATCATGAGACCCAGTACTTC
few | . | TRBJ1-6 | TRBV18 | CASSPSGSSYNSPLHF | TGTGCCAGCTCACCGTCGGGAAGCTCCTATAATTCACCCCTCCACTTT
. | TRBD2 | TRBJ2-7 | TRBV11-2 | CASSPALSFGLDSSYEQYF | TGTGCCAGCAGCCCCGCTTTAAGCTTTGGACTAGACTCCTCCTACGAGCAGTACTTC
. | . | TRBJ2-5 | TRBV5-1 | CASSFQETQYF | TGCGCCAGCAGCTTCCAGGAGACCCAGTACTTC
large | . | TRBJ2-7 | TRBV5-1 | CASSLGAFNEQYF | TGCGCCAGCAGCTTAGGGGCGTTTAACGAGCAGTACTTC
. | . | TRBJ2-2 | TRBV6-6 | CASTPGPARVGELFF | TGTGCCAGCACCCCCGGTCCAGCGCGGGTCGGGGAGCTGTTTTTT
once | TRBD1 | TRBJ2-5 | TRBV7-3 | CASSPRDRRPQETQYF | TGTGCCAGCAGCCCCCGGGACAGACGACCGCAAGAGACCCAGTACTTC
. | TRBD2 | TRBJ2-1 | TRBV6-5 | CASSYGTSGGAELFF | TGTGCCAGCAGTTACGGGACTAGCGGGGGGGCCGAATTGTTCTTC
. | . | TRBJ1-2 | TRBV21-1 | CASSTGEGYGYTF | TGTGCCAGCAGCACAGGGGAGGGTTATGGCTACACCTTC
once | . | TRBJ1-3 | TRBV9 | CASSVDPQGMVNTIYF | TGTGCCAGCAGCGTAGATCCTCAGGGGATGGTCAACACCATATATTTT
. | . | TRBJ2-2 | TRBV2 | CASIEGGIGGELFF | TGTGCCAGCATAGAAGGCGGGATAGGCGGGGAGCTGTTTTTT
. | . | TRBJ2-7 | TRBV23-1 | CASSLHGNEGYEQYF | TGCGCCAGCAGTCTCCACGGGAACGAGGGCTACGAGCAGTACTTC
. | . | TRBJ2-7 | TRBV5-1 | CASSLGPPSYEQYF | TGCGCCAGCAGCTTGGGGCCCCCCTCCTACGAGCAGTACTTC
. | . | TRBJ1-1 | TRBV7-9 | CASSWQGMVVEAFF | TGTGCCAGCAGCTGGCAGGGGATGGTAGTTGAAGCTTTCTTT
. | TRBD1 | TRBJ2-3 | TRBV11-2 | CASSRPWARDSPVLGKGDTQYF | TGTGCCAGCAGTCGACCTTGGGCCCGGGACAGCCCCGTTCTCGGTAAAGGAGATACGCAGTATTTT
. | . | TRBJ1-4 | TRBV23-1 | CASSPFLATNEKLFF | TGCGCCAGCAGTCCCTTTTTAGCAACTAATGAAAAACTGTTTTTT
. | . | TRBJ2-2 | TRBV12-5 | CASGLGTGELFF | TGTGCTAGTGGTCTAGGCACCGGGGAGCTGTTTTTT
. | TRBD1 | TRBJ1-2 | TRBV11-2 | CASSRNTGGEWFNYGYTF | TGTGCCAGCAGCCGAAACACAGGGGGCGAGTGGTTTAACTATGGCTACACCTTC
. | . | TRBJ1-2 | TRBV28 | CASSLETGLSNYGYTF | TGTGCCAGCAGTTTAGAAACTGGACTAAGCAACTATGGCTACACCTTC
. | TRBD1 | TRBJ1-4 | TRBV29-1 | CSVKDRGEKLFF | TGCAGCGTTAAGGACAGGGGTGAAAAACTGTTTTTT
. | TRBD1 | TRBJ1-1 | TRBV7-9 | CASSLIRWGTGGNTEAFF | TGTGCCAGCAGCTTAATTCGGTGGGGGACAGGGGGCAACACTGAAGCTTTCTTT
once | . | TRBJ2-1 | TRBV6-8 | CATLQNFAGTPYNEQFF | TGTGCCACCCTACAAAACTTCGCGGGAACCCCCTACAATGAGCAGTTCTTC
. | TRBD1 | TRBJ1-1 | TRBV7-9 | CASSSWRGRGNTEAFF | TGTGCCAGCAGCTCGTGGAGGGGGCGAGGGAACACTGAAGCTTTCTTT
. | . | TRBJ1-1 | TRBV29-1 | CSVKTGNTEAFF | TGCAGCGTCAAGACAGGAAACACTGAAGCTTTCTTT
once | TRBD1 | TRBJ2-3 | TRBV18 | CASSPDRVADTQYF | TGTGCCAGCTCACCGGACAGGGTGGCAGATACGCAGTATTTT
. | TRBD2 | TRBJ2-1 | TRBV4-1 | CASSLSLAGDYNEQFF | TGCGCCAGCAGCCTTTCACTAGCGGGGGATTACAATGAGCAGTTCTTC
. | TRBD2 | TRBJ2-1 | TRBV11-2 | CASSSTSGVYNEQFF | TGTGCCAGCAGCTCGACTAGCGGGGTTTACAATGAGCAGTTCTTC
. | TRBD2 | TRBJ2-7 | TRBV4-1 | CASSHPGLAYEQYF | TGCGCCAGCAGCCACCCGGGACTAGCTTACGAGCAGTACTTC
. | TRBD2 | TRBJ2-7 | TRBV5-6 | CASSPMGLAGNYEQYF | TGTGCCAGCAGCCCCATGGGGCTAGCGGGGAACTACGAGCAGTACTTC
few | TRBD2 | TRBJ2-2 | TRBV4-1 | CASSQGGLAGAYGELFF | TGCGCCAGCAGCCAAGGGGGACTAGCGGGAGCCTACGGGGAGCTGTTTTTT
. | TRBD1 | TRBJ1-2 | TRBV6-6 | CASSSQLGQLNYGYTF | TGTGCCAGCAGTTCCCAGCTGGGACAGCTTAACTATGGCTACACCTTC
once | TRBD2 | TRBJ2-7 | TRBV29-1 | CSVDARGGQHPPSYEQYF | TGCAGCGTTGACGCGCGGGGGGGACAGCACCCACCCTCCTACGAGCAGTACTTC
. | TRBD1 | TRBJ2-7 | TRBV19 | CASSIVTGSYEQYF | TGTGCCAGTAGTATAGTGACAGGGAGCTACGAGCAGTACTTC
few | TRBD1 | TRBJ1-1 | TRBV4-2 | CASSQRTGVNTEAFF | TGTGCCAGCAGCCAAAGGACAGGGGTAAACACTGAAGCTTTCTTT